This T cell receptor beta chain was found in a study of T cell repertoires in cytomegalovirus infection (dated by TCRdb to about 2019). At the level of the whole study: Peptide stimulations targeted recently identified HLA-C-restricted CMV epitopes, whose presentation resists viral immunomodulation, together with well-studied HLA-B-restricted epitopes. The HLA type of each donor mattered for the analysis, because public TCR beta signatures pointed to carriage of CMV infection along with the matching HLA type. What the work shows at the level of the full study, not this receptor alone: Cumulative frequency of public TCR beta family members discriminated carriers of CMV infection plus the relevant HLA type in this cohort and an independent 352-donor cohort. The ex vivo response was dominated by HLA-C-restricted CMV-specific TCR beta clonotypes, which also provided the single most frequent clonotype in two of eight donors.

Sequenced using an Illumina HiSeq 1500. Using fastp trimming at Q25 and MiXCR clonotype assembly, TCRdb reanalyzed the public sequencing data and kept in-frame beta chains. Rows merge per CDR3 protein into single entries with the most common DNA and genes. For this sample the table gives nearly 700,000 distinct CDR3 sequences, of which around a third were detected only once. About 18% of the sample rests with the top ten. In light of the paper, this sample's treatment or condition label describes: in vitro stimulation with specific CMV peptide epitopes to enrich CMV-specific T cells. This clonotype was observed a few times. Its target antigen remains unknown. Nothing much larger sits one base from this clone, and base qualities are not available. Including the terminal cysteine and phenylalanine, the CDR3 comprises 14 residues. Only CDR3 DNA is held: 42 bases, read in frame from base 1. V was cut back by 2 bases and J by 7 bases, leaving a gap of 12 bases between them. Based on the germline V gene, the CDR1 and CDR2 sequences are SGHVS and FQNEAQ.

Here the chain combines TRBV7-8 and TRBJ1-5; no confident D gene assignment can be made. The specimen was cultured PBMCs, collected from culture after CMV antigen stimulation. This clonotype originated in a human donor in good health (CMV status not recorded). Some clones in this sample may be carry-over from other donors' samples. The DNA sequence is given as TGTGCCAGCAGCTTAAGGGAATTTGGGCAGCCCCAGCATTTT. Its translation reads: CASSLREFGQPQHF.